These 18 T cell receptor beta chains share one sample of origin, sequenced in a study of shared clonotypes between healthy human individuals. Here immunoSEQ multiplex PCR was the method, and the copy in TCRdb shows in-frame clones only, minus some. Among approximately 840,000 clones listed, about 97% were seen once. Naive CD8 populations comprised CD45RO-negative cells positively selected for CCR7, excluding terminally differentiated effector memory CD45RA+ cells. Sequenced sample: naive CD8+ T cells sorted from blood. These receptors were collected from a man younger than 45 in good health.

The chain carries TRBV9 and TRBJ2-1; perhaps TRBD2 as D (5 bases). Trimming cost V 6 bases and J 6 bases, with 16 bases left between them. This CDR3 comprises 14 residues. Germline-derived CDR1 and CDR2 are SGDLS and YYNGEE. The CDR3 reads CASTTSGMGNEQFF. DNA of the CDR3: TGTGCCAGCACGACCTCCGGGATGGGCAATGAGCAGTTCTTC.

This chain uses TRBV7-9 with TRBJ1-5; D not resolved. The germline V gene has CDR1 SEHNR and CDR2 FQNEAQ (reference sequence). Trimming took 4 bases from V and 6 from J, leaving 13 bases between them. The CDR3 loop spans 14 amino acids. CDR3 protein: CASSSKGLGQPQHF. The CDR3 coding sequence is TGTGCCAGCAGCTCCAAGGGCCTGGGTCAGCCCCAGCATTTT.

The chain joins TRBV30 to TRBJ2-5; D might be TRBD2 (5 bases). CDR3 length equals 12 residues. The V gene's germline CDR1 is GTSNPN and CDR2 SVGIG (reference sequence). V was pared by 1 base and J by 6 bases, with 9 bases between. Written as DNA, the CDR3 is TGTGCCTGGAGTGATGGGAGAAAGACCCAGTACTTC. Protein sequence: CAWSDGRKTQYF.

The rearrangement links TRBV2 to TRBJ2-7; D might be TRBD1 or TRBD2, each matching 5 bases. The CDR3 sequence is 12 residues long. CDR1 is SNHLY, CDR2 FYNNEI, per germline. The V and J ends lost 8 bases and 5 bases respectively, with 13 bases between them. CDR3 residues: CASRGFRHEQYF. Written as DNA, the CDR3 is TGTGCCAGCCGGGGCTTTAGGCACGAGCAGTACTTC.

This clone has just one count. The rearrangement links TRBV7-9 to TRBJ2-1; maybe TRBD2 (6 bases). This CDR3 has 16 amino acids. V was trimmed by 5 bases and J by 4 bases, leaving 18 bases between them. CDR1 SEHNR and CDR2 FQNEAQ come from the germline V gene (reference sequence). The CDR3 sequence: CASSHTSRGVYNEQFF. CDR3 nucleotides: TGTGCCAGCAGCCATACGTCGCGGGGTGTGTACAATGAGCAGTTCTTC.

J is TRBJ2-7 and V is TRBV5-7; D might be TRBD1 (5 bases). TRBV5-7 is recorded as an ORF, its role being uncertain. This CDR3 has 15 residues. V was shortened by 2 bases and J by 1 base, with 13 bases between the two germline ends. CDR3 sequence reads: CASSFRCPGSYEQYF. The CDR3 DNA is TGTGCCAGCAGCTTTAGATGTCCAGGGTCCTACGAGCAGTACTTC.

The chain employs TRBV10-2 and TRBJ1-1; D may be TRBD1 (5 bases). V lost 2 bases, J lost 1 base, and 20 bases lay in between. CDR1 and CDR2 (germline): WSHSY, SAAADI. CDR3 length: 18 residues. This chain's CDR3 is CASSEGNRILGENTEAFF. Written as DNA, the CDR3 is TGCGCCAGCAGTGAGGGGAACAGGATTCTGGGGGAGAACACTGAAGCTTTCTTT.

The rearrangement joins TRBV7-6 to TRBJ2-1, with 8 bases matching TRBD2. The CDR3 is 17 amino acids. Trimming cost V 0 bases and J 1 base; bases outside gene matches: 5. Germline V gene lookup returns CDR1 SGHVS and CDR2 FNYEAQ. Here the CDR3 reads CASSLALREVSYNEQFF. The CDR3 DNA is TGTGCCAGCAGCTTAGCCTTGCGGGAGGTATCCTACAATGAGCAGTTCTTC.

V usage is TRBV29-1 and J usage is TRBJ2-7; 10 nucleotides line up with TRBD2. The CDR3 length is 15 residues. J lost 6 bases, V lost 4 bases, and 12 bases had no gene match. The germline CDR1 and CDR2 sequences are SQVTM and ANQGSEA. CDR3 protein: CSVVASGRPIGEQYF. CDR3 in DNA: TGCAGCGTTGTGGCTAGCGGGAGACCAATCGGCGAGCAGTACTTC.

This chain joins TRBV15 and TRBJ2-7; the D gene is possibly TRBD1 (6 bases). Germline values: CDR1 LNHNV, CDR2 YYDKDF (reference sequence). V dropped 5 bases and J dropped 5 bases, with 22 bases sitting between them. This CDR3 has 16 residues. The chain's CDR3 is CATSREQGRIRHEQYF. The CDR3 DNA is TGTGCCACCAGCCGGGAACAGGGTCGGATTAGGCACGAGCAGTACTTC. The full variable domain, its missing parts supplied by reference TRBV15 and TRBJ2-7, is DAMVIQNPRYQVTQFGKPVTLSCSQTLNHNVMYWYQQKSSQAPKLLFHYYDKDFNNEADTPDNFQSRRPNTSFCFLDIRSPGLGDTAMYLCATSREQGRIRHEQYFGPGTRLTVT.

CDR3 in DNA: TGCGCCAGCAGTGAGTCCGGCAGGCAAGAGACCCAGTACTTC. Its protein is CASSESGRQETQYF. The chain joins TRBV10-2 to TRBJ2-5; unclear D gene. V lost 0 bases and J 2 bases, leaving 7 bases between the germline ends. This CDR3 spans 14 amino acids. Germline lookup yields CDR1 WSHSY and CDR2 SAAADI.

This sequence joins TRBV7-8 and TRBJ1-5; the D gene is possibly TRBD1 (5 bases). Germline V gene sequence: CDR1 SGHVS, CDR2 FQNEAQ. V was pared by 5 bases and J by 5 bases, with 16 bases between. The CDR3 loop spans 15 amino acids. The CDR3: CASSPLAGVDQPQHF. The CDR3 DNA reads as TGTGCCAGCAGCCCCCTGGCGGGGGTCGATCAGCCCCAGCATTTT.

This sequence joins TRBV11-2 and TRBJ2-1; D is perhaps TRBD2 (6 bases). This CDR3 has 14 residues. The germline V and J ends were trimmed by 5 bases and 6 bases, with 14 bases remaining between them. Per the germline V gene, CDR1 is SGHAT and CDR2 is FQNNGV. CDR3 nucleotides: TGTGCCAGCAGCACGGAGGGCCCCCTCAATGAGCAGTTCTTC. It encodes CASSTEGPLNEQFF. The complete variable domain, with remaining parts taken from reference TRBV11-2 and TRBJ2-1, reads EAGVAQSPRYKIIEKRQSVAFWCNPISGHATLYWYQQILGQGPKLLIQFQNNGVVDDSQLPKDRFSAERLKGVDSTLKIQPAKLEDSAVYLCASSTEGPLNEQFFGPGTRLTVL.

This clone came up a few times. The rearrangement uses TRBV15 and TRBJ1-2; possibly TRBD1 for D (6 bases). Trimming stripped 3 bases from V and 4 bases from J, with 15 bases between. The CDR3 loop spans 15 amino acids. CDR1 is LNHNV, CDR2 YYDKDF, per germline (reference sequence). This CDR3 reads CATSSGLGGAYGYTF. The CDR3 bases are TGTGCCACCAGCAGTGGATTAGGGGGGGCCTATGGCTACACCTTC. The variable domain in full, with the rest retrieved from reference TRBV15 and TRBJ1-2, is DAMVIQNPRYQVTQFGKPVTLSCSQTLNHNVMYWYQQKSSQAPKLLFHYYDKDFNNEADTPDNFQSRRPNTSFCFLDIRSPGLGDTAMYLCATSSGLGGAYGYTFGSGTRLTVV.

The J gene is TRBJ2-3, the V gene TRBV10-2, with D maybe TRBD1 (6 bases). V lost 3 bases to trimming and J lost 2 bases, with 12 bases between them. Germline CDR1 is WSHSY and CDR2 is SAAADI. This CDR3 is 15 amino acids long. The CDR3 sequence: CASSDETGPTDTQYF. The CDR3 coding sequence is TGCGCCAGCAGTGATGAGACAGGCCCCACAGATACGCAGTATTTT.

This clone was seen once. V is TRBV19 and J is TRBJ2-5; D might be TRBD1 (6 bases). V was pared by 3 bases and J by 5 bases, with 16 bases between. The CDR3 runs to 15 residues. The germline V gene has CDR1 LNHDA and CDR2 SQIVND (reference sequence). CDR3: CASSIFQGYKETQYF. CDR3 DNA sequence: TGTGCCAGTAGTATTTTCCAGGGGTATAAGGAGACCCAGTACTTC.

The chain joins TRBV5-3 to TRBJ1-5; 7 bases match TRBD1. TRBV5-3 is assigned to the ORF class and has an uncertain function. The ends lost 2 bases at V and 0 bases at J; junction bases unmatched: 8. The CDR3 consists of 17 residues. CDR3 sequence reads: CARSLDRAPNSNQPQHF. For the CDR3, the DNA is TGTGCCAGAAGCTTAGACAGGGCCCCGAATAGCAATCAGCCCCAGCATTTT.

J is TRBJ1-2 and V is TRBV29-1; maybe TRBD1 (5 bases). The V and J ends lost 6 bases and 0 bases respectively, with 11 bases between them. Per germline, CDR1 SQVTM and CDR2 ANQGSEA. The CDR3 runs 13 residues. CDR3 nucleotide sequence: TGCAGCGTCGGGGGGTTCACTAACTATGGCTACACCTTC. Translated, it gives CSVGGFTNYGYTF. The full variable domain, its missing parts supplied by reference TRBV29-1 and TRBJ1-2, is SAVISQKPSRDICQRGTSLTIQCQVDSQVTMMFWYRQQPGQSLTLIATANQGSEATYESGFVIDKFPISRPNLTFSTLTVSNMSPEDSSIYLCSVGGFTNYGYTFGSGTRLTVV.